These 16 T cell receptor beta chains originate from one sample sequenced in a study of technical replicates of blood from a few donors. This table comes from immunoSEQ multiplex PCR, and its TCRdb copy is limited to in-frame clones, with some not included. The table includes tens of thousands of clones, 95% to 97% detected once. The sample comprised T cells isolated from PBMCs. The source of these receptors is a human donor in good health.

This chain joins TRBV5-1 and TRBJ2-5, with 8 nucleotides matching TRBD1. Unmatched junction bases numbered 8, after V lost 2 bases and J lost 5 bases. Germline values: CDR1 SGHRS, CDR2 YFSETQ. This CDR3 region has 15 residues. The CDR3 DNA sequence: TGCGCCAGCAGCTTTAGACAGGGGTGGTCTGAGACCCAGTACTTC. This translates into CASSFRQGWSETQYF.

The genes are TRBV30 and TRBJ2-7, with D maybe TRBD1 (5 bases). V lost 1 base and J 7 bases, leaving 14 bases between the germline ends. Per germline, CDR1 GTSNPN and CDR2 SVGIG (reference sequence). CDR3 length: 13 amino acids. CDR3 nucleotides: TGTGCCTGGAGTGCAACAGGCCCTGGGGAGCAGTACTTC. This translates into CAWSATGPGEQYF.

J is TRBJ2-4 and V is TRBV9; possibly TRBD1 for D (5 bases). V shed 3 bases and J shed 9 bases, with 16 bases lying between them. The CDR3 covers 14 residues. Germline CDR1 SGDLS, CDR2 YYNGEE. The CDR3 reads CASSASDSAGIQYF. The CDR3 region has the DNA TGTGCCAGCAGCGCGTCAGACAGTGCCGGCATTCAGTACTTC.

The J gene is TRBJ2-3, the V gene TRBV28, with 10 bases lining up with TRBD2. Trimming removed 8 bases from V and 6 bases from J; junction bases left unmatched: 8. CDR3 length: 14 amino acids. Germline V lookup: CDR1 MDHEN, CDR2 SYDVKM. Written as DNA, the CDR3 is TGTGCCAGCGGCCTAGCGGGAGAGCAGGATACGCAGTATTTT. Amino acids: CASGLAGEQDTQYF.

This sequence joins TRBV27 and TRBJ1-1, with TRBD1 identical over 8 bases. After removal of 2 bases from V and 3 bases from J, the junction contained 8 bases not matched to a gene. The CDR3 runs to 16 residues. The germline CDR1 and CDR2 sequences are MNHEY and SMNVEV (reference sequence). CDR3 in DNA: TGTGCCAGCAGTTTACAGATCAGGGGGCGCGACACTGAAGCTTTCTTT. Amino acids: CASSLQIRGRDTEAFF.

This clone was picked up one time. The CDR3 DNA is TGTGCCAGTAGTTTTGGACAGGGTGGCACAGATACGCAGTATTTT. It translates to CASSFGQGGTDTQYF. The chain joins TRBV19 to TRBJ2-3, with TRBD1 matching over 8 bases. The germline V gene has CDR1 LNHDA and CDR2 SQIVND (reference sequence). V was clipped by 5 bases and J by 1 base; unmatched bases: 5. This CDR3 spans 15 amino acids.

V is TRBV25-1 and J is TRBJ2-7; a possible D gene is TRBD2 (6 bases). The germline V gene encodes CDR1 MGHDK and CDR2 SYGVNS. The CDR3 loop spans 13 amino acids. Deletions cut 4 bases from V and 3 bases from J, with 10 bases between. DNA for the CDR3: TGTGCCAGCAGTGGGAGGGGAGTCTACGAGCAGTACTTC. The encoded protein is CASSGRGVYEQYF.

This sequence joins TRBV30 and TRBJ2-2; the match to TRBD2 covers 9 bases. This CDR3 comprises 14 residues. Germline V gene sequence: CDR1 GTSNPN, CDR2 SVGIG (reference sequence). V lost 5 bases, J lost 2 bases, and 3 bases stayed unmatched. CDR3 bases: TGTGCCTGGGGGACTAGCCTAAACACCGGGGAGCTGTTTTTT. As protein: CAWGTSLNTGELFF.

This chain connects TRBV15 to TRBJ2-7; a weak D match, TRBD1 (6 bases). V was pared by 0 bases and J by 7 bases, with 16 bases between. The CDR3 length is 15 residues. Germline CDR1 reads LNHNV; CDR2 reads YYDKDF (reference sequence). As DNA, the CDR3 is TGTGCCACCAGCAGAGATCTTCTGGGGGCCGGGGAGCAGTACTTC. It codes for CATSRDLLGAGEQYF.

The chain is built from TRBV27 and TRBJ2-7; 9 nucleotides agree with TRBD2. The V gene's germline CDR1 is MNHEY and CDR2 SMNVEV (reference sequence). V trimming: 2 bases; J trimming: 5 bases; junction bases outside the gene matches: 19. The CDR3 consists of 19 residues. The CDR3 reads CASSLNVPEGREGRDEQYF. The CDR3 DNA is TGTGCCAGCAGTTTAAACGTACCCGAAGGGCGGGAGGGCCGGGACGAGCAGTACTTC.

J is TRBJ2-7 and V is TRBV29-1, with D possibly being TRBD1 (5 bases). In germline, CDR1 is SQVTM, CDR2 ANQGSEA. V was trimmed by 8 bases and J by 3 bases, leaving 14 bases between them. The CDR3 sequence is 12 residues long. CDR3 amino acids: CSIQESHYEQYF. The CDR3 DNA sequence: TGCAGCATACAGGAATCACACTACGAGCAGTACTTC.

V usage is TRBV27 and J usage is TRBJ1-4; D not certain. With 0 bases removed from V and 1 base from J, the gap between germline ends came to 6 bases. Germline V CDR1 and CDR2: MNHEY, SMNVEV (reference sequence). This CDR3 comprises 15 residues. The CDR3 here is CASSLSAGTNEKLFF. Written as DNA, the CDR3 is TGTGCCAGCAGTTTATCGGCAGGAACTAATGAAAAACTGTTTTTT.

This clone appeared a single time. V and J are TRBV7-9 and TRBJ2-1, with TRBD2 as a possible D gene (6 bases). Trimming shortened V by 8 bases and J by 7 bases, and 12 bases separated the two germline ends. Germline V gene data show CDR1 as SEHNR and CDR2 as FQNEAQ (reference sequence). There are 12 residues in the CDR3. The CDR3 loop reads CASLLGGNEQFF. CDR3 nucleotide sequence: TGTGCCAGCCTCCTGGGGGGTAATGAGCAGTTCTTC.

This clone was observed once. The chain employs TRBV6-1 and TRBJ2-7; the D gene is possibly TRBD2 (6 bases). Germline CDR1 is MNHNS and CDR2 is SASEGT. This CDR3 spans 15 amino acids. Trimming took off 2 bases at V and 3 bases at J, with 14 bases between the two ends. CDR3 sequence: CASSELAQTIYEQYF. DNA for the CDR3: TGTGCCAGCAGTGAACTAGCGCAGACAATCTACGAGCAGTACTTC.

V is TRBV11-2 and J is TRBJ2-1; no firm D call. Germline assignment: CDR1 SGHAT and CDR2 FQNNGV. This CDR3 region has 13 residues. V lost 5 bases, J lost 3 bases, and 8 bases lay in between. The CDR3 bases are TGTGCCAGCAGCATCGTAAACTACAATGAGCAGTTCTTC. Translated, it gives CASSIVNYNEQFF.

This clone appeared a single time. V usage is TRBV5-6 and J usage is TRBJ2-5; 12 bases align to TRBD2. The trim removed 4 bases at V and 5 bases at J, leaving 12 bases unmatched. Germline V lookup: CDR1 SGHDT, CDR2 YYEEEE. This CDR3 has 17 residues. The CDR3 DNA reads TGTGCCAGCAGCCAGAGACTAGCGGGAGCCGGGAGGGAGACCCAGTACTTC. Protein sequence: CASSQRLAGAGRETQYF.